The 8 T cell receptor beta chains below come from one sample, sequenced in a study of OX40 agonist ivuxolimab in advanced cancers. Sequencing was performed with immunoSEQ multiplex PCR; in TCRdb, only in-frame clones are kept and a portion is missing. The sample consists of approximately 79,000 clones, around 87% of them appearing once. The specimen comprised CD4+ or CD8+ T cells sorted from blood, sampled in a trial of the OX40 agonist ivuxolimab. The receptor source for this set is an adult with an advanced solid tumor such as melanoma, head and neck, liver or kidney cancer.

This chain links TRBV6-1 with TRBJ1-6; possibly TRBD1 for D (5 bases). Germline V CDR1 and CDR2: MNHNS, SASEGT. Deletions cut 2 bases from V and 7 bases from J, with 6 bases between. This CDR3 is 13 amino acids long. The CDR3 here is CASSEQGNSPLHF. DNA for the CDR3: TGTGCCAGCAGTGAACAGGGAAATTCACCCCTCCACTTT.

This sequence joins TRBV7-2 and TRBJ1-2; D gene uncertain. V lost 3 bases, J lost 0 bases, and 8 bases lay in between. Germline V gives CDR1 SGHTA, CDR2 FQGNSA. The CDR3 extends over 14 amino acids. DNA of the CDR3: TGTGCCAGCAGCTTCGGACCGACTAACTATGGCTACACCTTC. This translates into CASSFGPTNYGYTF.

The V and J genes are TRBV9 and TRBJ1-3; the D is unclear. There are 16 residues in the CDR3. V was clipped by 0 bases and J by 0 bases, with 10 bases between them. CDR1 SGDLS and CDR2 YYNGEE come from the germline V gene. The CDR3 loop reads CASSVGGGVSGNTIYF. Written as DNA, the CDR3 is TGTGCCAGCAGCGTAGGAGGTGGGGTCTCTGGAAACACCATATATTTT.

The rearrangement uses TRBV5-1 and TRBJ1-1; D perhaps matches TRBD1 (6 bases). The length of the CDR3 is 12 residues. The ends were cut back, 0 bases at V and 10 bases at J, with 10 bases in the middle. Germline V gives CDR1 SGHRS, CDR2 YFSETQ. CDR3 in amino acids: CASSLEQGGAFF. CDR3 DNA: TGCGCCAGCAGCTTGGAACAGGGAGGAGCTTTCTTT.

This chain joins TRBV19 and TRBJ1-5, with a possible D match to TRBD1 (5 bases). Germline V CDR1 and CDR2: LNHDA, SQIVND (reference sequence). The CDR3 is 13 residues long. With 2 bases removed from V and 5 bases from J, the gap between germline ends came to 7 bases. CDR3 in amino acids: CASSIKGDQPQHF. The CDR3, as DNA: TGTGCCAGTAGTATAAAAGGGGATCAGCCCCAGCATTTT.

J is TRBJ1-2 and V is TRBV2, with 7 bases aligning to TRBD1. CDR1 SNHLY and CDR2 FYNNEI come from the germline V gene. The V and J ends lost 5 bases and 0 bases, in that order; junction bases with no gene match: 3. CDR3 length: 14 residues. This chain's CDR3 is CASSPGGANYGYTF. CDR3 bases: TGTGCCAGCAGTCCAGGGGGGGCTAACTATGGCTACACCTTC.

The chain links TRBV19 to TRBJ2-2; 9 bases align to TRBD2. The germline CDR1 and CDR2 sequences are LNHDA and SQIVND (reference sequence). This CDR3 has 15 amino acids. V shed 3 bases and J 4 bases; nucleotides not matched to a gene: 3. CDR3 sequence: CASSIRRGGTGELFF. The DNA of the CDR3 is TGTGCCAGTAGTATTCGGCGGGGGGGCACCGGGGAGCTGTTTTTT.

The CDR3 sequence is CASSRKETQYF. DNA of the CDR3: TGTGCCAGCAGCCGAAAAGAGACCCAGTACTTC. The V gene is TRBV7-8, the J gene TRBJ2-5; D is ambiguous. The CDR3 sequence is 11 residues long. The ends were cut back, 5 bases at V and 3 bases at J, with 4 bases in the middle. Germline V gene data show CDR1 as SGHVS and CDR2 as FQNEAQ.